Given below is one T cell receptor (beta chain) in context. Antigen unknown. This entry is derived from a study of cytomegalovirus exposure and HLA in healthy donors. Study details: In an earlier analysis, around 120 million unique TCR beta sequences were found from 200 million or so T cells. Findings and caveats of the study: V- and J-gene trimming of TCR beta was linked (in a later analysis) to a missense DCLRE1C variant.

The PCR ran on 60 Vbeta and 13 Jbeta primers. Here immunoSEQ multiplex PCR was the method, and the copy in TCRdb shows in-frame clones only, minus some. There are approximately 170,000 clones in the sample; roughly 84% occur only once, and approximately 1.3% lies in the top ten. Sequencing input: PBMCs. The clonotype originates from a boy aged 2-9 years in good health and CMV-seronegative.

The CDR3 protein is CASSQARGAAGETQYF. Here the CDR3 DNA reads TGCGCCAGCAGCCAAGCGCGCGGGGCTGCCGGGGAGACCCAGTACTTC. V is TRBV4-3 and J is TRBJ2-5, with a tentative D call TRBD2 (6 bases). The CDR3 is made up of 16 amino acids. CDR1 LGHNA and CDR2 YSLEER come from the germline V gene. With 1 base removed from V and 5 bases from J, the gap between germline ends came to 17 bases.